This TCR beta chain was identified in a study of cytomegalovirus exposure and HLA in healthy donors. Clones were sequenced by immunoSEQ multiplex PCR, and TCRdb holds only the in-frame ones, with some missing. The sample holds 250,000 to 350,000 clones, 88% seen once. The V and J ends lost 1 base and 7 bases respectively, with 17 bases between them. The CDR3 totals 16 residues. Germline CDR1 reads SGHTA; CDR2 reads FQGNSA. This TCR derives from a man between 25 and 39 years old in good health and CMV-seronegative. The sequenced sample was PBMCs. This sequence joins TRBV7-2 and TRBJ1-5; D perhaps matches TRBD1 (6 bases). The CDR3 DNA sequence: TGTGCCAGCAGCTTAGAGGCCAGGGGATTGGGGCAGCCCCAGCATTTT. As protein: CASSLEARGLGQPQHF.